This T cell receptor beta chain is drawn from a study of CD8 T cells in Susac syndrome (dated by TCRdb to the late 2010s). Looking at the study overall: Whether CD8+ T cell activation and differentiation in Susac syndrome was antigen driven was tested using repertoire sequencing. CD8+ T cell repertoire clonality was compared between over 9 healthy donors, approximately 14 Susac syndrome patients and around 16 multiple sclerosis patients.

To note about this clonotype: Its antigen is currently not known. Base qualities are not recorded, but no much larger clone differs from it by a single base.

High-throughput TCR beta sequencing profiled peripheral blood CD8+ and CD4+ T cells from healthy donors, Susac syndrome patients and multiple sclerosis patients. The multiple sclerosis controls were treatment-naive patients who had stable or active relapsing-remitting disease and met the revised McDonald criteria. Bulk CD8+ and CD4+ T cells were purified by magnetic negative isolation, whereas CD8+ TEMRA cells were enriched by FACS. Blood was drawn into EDTA tubes, processed within 24 hours, and PBMCs were isolated by density gradient centrifugation. PBMCs intended for TCR sequencing were cryopreserved in liquid nitrogen and were subsequently thawed in a 37 degrees C water bath. Purity of sorted or isolated CD4+, CD8+ and CD8+ TEMRA cells was at least 90%. What the authors observed across the whole study: The TCR sequencing and HLA analysis was acknowledged to have included a relatively small number of individuals.

V sheds 4 bases and J sheds 2 bases, leaving 15 bases between their ends. Counted from cysteine to phenylalanine, this CDR3 has 15 amino acids. This entry keeps only the CDR3 DNA: 45 bases, framed from base 1. Taken from the germline V gene, the CDR1 and CDR2 loops are SGHVS and FQNEAQ. RNA was extracted using the RNeasy kit, and about 0.45 to 1 ug of the RNA was reverse transcribed with random hexamers. The immunoSEQ multiplex PCR assay, which covers 54 Vbeta and 13 Jbeta segments, was used to amplify TCR beta CDR3 regions. PCR amplification bias was corrected using a synthetic template baseline for primer optimization and computational correction. For the original study's pipeline: Reads were annotated to V, D and J genes according to IMGT and were analyzed with immunoSEQ Analyzer, with only productive sequences retained. To calculate clonality, Shannon entropy was normalized by log2 of the number of productive unique sequences and then subtracted from one. For each patient and control, public and private clones were evaluated within the 100 most prevalent clones. A clone was defined as Susac-specific if it was absent from the healthy and MS cohorts, from some 980 published viral clones and from other ImmuneACCESS disease sequences. TCRdb ran its own pipeline on the public reads, namely fastp trimming at Q25 and MiXCR clone calling, and kept in-frame beta chains. Identical CDR3 proteins give one entry, which carries the most common genes and DNA. TCRdb's processing, not the study's, gives the V and J calls here. The sample has about 130,000 distinct CDR3 sequences on record, around nine tenths of them singletons. Together, the top ten hold around 0.24% of the sample.

The chain joins TRBV7-8 to TRBJ2-7; TRBD2 is possibly the D segment (6 matching bases). The material sequenced was CD8+ T cells from PBMCs. This sequence was found in a human donor with multiple sclerosis. The DNA sequence is given as TGTGCCAGCAGCTCCACTAGCCGGACGGCCTACGAGCAGTACTTC. It codes for CASSSTSRTAYEQYF.